Here is one T cell receptor beta chain with its context. What it binds is unknown. CDR1 and CDR2 (germline): SGDLS, YYNGEE. This CDR3 region has 15 residues. Trimming shortened V by 4 bases and J by 0 bases, and 11 bases separated the two germline ends. The data were taken from a study of PD-1 blockade in classical Hodgkin lymphoma. Overall study results and limits: Compared with baseline, CD4+ but not CD8+ TCR diversity had risen significantly by C4D1.

TCRdb keeps only in-frame clones here, not all; method: immunoSEQ multiplex PCR. The sample records 10,000 or so clones, 80% being singletons. Relapse was seen in all patients after autologous stem cell transplantation, and brentuximab vedotin exposure was variable. Best outcomes ranged across complete response, partial response and progressive disease. The sample was peripheral blood mononuclear cells (PBMCs), taken before the second cycle of nivolumab. The rearrangement links TRBV9 to TRBJ2-1; perhaps TRBD1 as D (6 bases). The TCR sequence derives from a human donor with classical Hodgkin lymphoma. Written as DNA, the CDR3 is TGTGCCAGCAGCCCCCCAGGGGCCTCCTACAATGAGCAGTTCTTC. Its protein is CASSPPGASYNEQFF.